Detailed here is one T cell receptor (beta chain). Its cognate antigen is unknown. This CDR3 contains 16 residues. Germline V lookup: CDR1 MNHEY, CDR2 SVGAGI. V dropped 2 bases and J dropped 1 base, with 14 bases sitting between them. Peripheral blood CD8+ and CD4+ T cells were profiled by TCR beta sequencing. Controls were drawn from healthy donors and were matched for age and sex. This record comes from a study of CD8 T cells in Susac syndrome. Study-wide points: The authors acknowledged that their TCR sequencing and HLA analysis involved a relatively small number of individuals.

Random hexamers were used to reverse transcribe an amount of roughly 0.45 to 1 ug RNA. With immunoSEQ multiplex PCR, TCR beta CDR3 was amplified across 54 Vbeta and 13 Jbeta. TCRdb independently ran MiXCR on the immunoSEQ multiplex PCR reads; one entry per CDR3 protein. The sample yields 90,000 to 150,000 distinct CDR3 sequences, about nine tenths seen once. The V gene is TRBV6-5, the J gene TRBJ1-1; D gene unclear. Sequencing was done on a sample of CD8+ T cells from PBMCs. The TCR was taken from a human donor in good health. The CDR3 DNA reads as TGTGCCAGCAGTTACAGGTTTTTTTCAGGGAACACTGAAGCTTTCTTT. Its protein product is CASSYRFFSGNTEAFF.